Sequencing of this T cell receptor (beta chain) was carried out in a study of T cell repertoires in cytomegalovirus infection. This clonotype showed up just a few times. The antigen remains unidentified. Trimming pared 6 bases from V and 0 bases from J, leaving 12 bases between. Germline CDR1 is MNHEY and CDR2 is SVGEGT. The CDR3 has 15 amino acids. TCRdb ran MiXCR on the reads and lists one entry per CDR3 protein. The sample yields 900,000 to 950,000 distinct CDR3 sequences, more than 25% seen once. This chain uses TRBV6-2 or TRBV6-3 with TRBJ2-1, with TRBD2 as a possible D gene (6 bases). This TCR was sampled from a human donor in good health (CMV status not recorded). Some clones in this sample may be carry-over from other donors' samples. Here the sequenced sample was cultured CD8+ T cells from PBMCs, taken from culture after CMV antigen stimulation. CDR3: CASRLALSSYNEQFF. Written as DNA, the CDR3 is TGTGCCAGCAGACTAGCCCTTAGCTCCTACAATGAGCAGTTCTTC.